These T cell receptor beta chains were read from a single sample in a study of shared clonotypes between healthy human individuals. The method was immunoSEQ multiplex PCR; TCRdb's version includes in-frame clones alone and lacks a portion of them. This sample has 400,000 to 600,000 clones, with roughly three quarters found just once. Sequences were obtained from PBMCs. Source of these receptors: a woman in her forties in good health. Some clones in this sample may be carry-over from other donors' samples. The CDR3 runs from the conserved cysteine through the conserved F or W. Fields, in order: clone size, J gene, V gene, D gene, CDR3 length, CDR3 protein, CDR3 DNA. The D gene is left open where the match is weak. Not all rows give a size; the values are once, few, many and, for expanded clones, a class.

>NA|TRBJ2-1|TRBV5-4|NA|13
CASSWSRGAEQFF
TGTGCCAGCAGCTGGAGTCGGGGGGCCGAGCAGTTCTTC
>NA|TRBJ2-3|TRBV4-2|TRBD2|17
CASSQARLAGDTDTQYF
TGTGCCAGCAGCCAAGCCCGACTAGCGGGGGACACAGATACGCAGTATTTT
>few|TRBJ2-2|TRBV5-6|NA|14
CASSLYGGTGELFF
TGTGCCAGCAGCTTGTATGGGGGGACCGGGGAGCTGTTTTTT
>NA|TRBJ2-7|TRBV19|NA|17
CASSIRRSRGAWDEQYF
TGTGCCAGTAGTATTCGTAGGAGTCGGGGGGCATGGGACGAGCAGTACTTC
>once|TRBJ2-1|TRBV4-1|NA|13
CASSRISYNEQFF
TGCGCCAGCAGTCGAATCTCCTACAATGAGCAGTTCTTC
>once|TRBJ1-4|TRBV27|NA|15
CASSSLDRMNEKLFF
TGTGCCAGCAGTAGCCTGGACAGAATGAATGAAAAACTGTTTTTT
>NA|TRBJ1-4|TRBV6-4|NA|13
CASPDSQCEKLFF
TGTGCCAGTCCTGACAGTCAGTGTGAAAAACTGTTTTTT
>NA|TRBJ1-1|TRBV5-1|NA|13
CASSSTGTNLAFF
TGCGCCAGCAGCTCCACCGGGACCAACTTAGCTTTCTTT
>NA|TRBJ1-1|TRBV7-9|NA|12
CASSMGQPEAFF
TGTGCCAGCAGCATGGGGCAACCTGAAGCTTTCTTT
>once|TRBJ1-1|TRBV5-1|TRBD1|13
CASSITGDVEAFF
TGCGCCAGCAGCATAACAGGGGATGTTGAAGCTTTCTTT
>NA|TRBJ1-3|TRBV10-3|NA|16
CAISESGHISGNTIYF
TGTGCCATCAGTGAGTCTGGGCACATCTCTGGAAACACCATATATTTT
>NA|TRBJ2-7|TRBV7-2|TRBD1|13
CASSFRGFYEQYF
TGTGCCAGCAGCTTCAGGGGGTTTTACGAGCAGTACTTC
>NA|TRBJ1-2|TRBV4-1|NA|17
CASSQAPGQGTNYGYTF
TGCGCCAGCAGCCAAGCCCCGGGGCAGGGAACTAACTATGGCTACACCTTC
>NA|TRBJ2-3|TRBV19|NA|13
CASSTWEVDTQYF
TGTGCCAGTAGTACTTGGGAGGTGGATACGCAGTATTTT
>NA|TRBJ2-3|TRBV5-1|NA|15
CASSLFGMGTDTQYF
TGCGCCAGCAGCTTGTTTGGCATGGGCACAGATACGCAGTATTTT